This entry concerns a single TCR beta chain. Assay: immunoSEQ multiplex PCR; the TCRdb copy retains only in-frame clones and omits some. This table has roughly 100,000 clones, 95% to 97% appearing once. Germline V gene lookup returns CDR1 SGHNT and CDR2 YYREEE (reference sequence). The CDR3 totals 15 residues. Trimming left V 2 bases short and J 2 bases short, with 13 bases between. The sample belongs to a study of technical replicates of blood from a handful of donors. The sequence was obtained from a human donor in good health. The chain uses TRBV5-4 and TRBJ1-2, with D perhaps matching TRBD1 (5 bases). The sample taken for sequencing was T cells isolated from PBMCs. For the CDR3, the DNA is TGTGCCAGCAGCTTACCAGGGTCCCCCAACTATGGCTACACCTTC. It translates to CASSLPGSPNYGYTF.